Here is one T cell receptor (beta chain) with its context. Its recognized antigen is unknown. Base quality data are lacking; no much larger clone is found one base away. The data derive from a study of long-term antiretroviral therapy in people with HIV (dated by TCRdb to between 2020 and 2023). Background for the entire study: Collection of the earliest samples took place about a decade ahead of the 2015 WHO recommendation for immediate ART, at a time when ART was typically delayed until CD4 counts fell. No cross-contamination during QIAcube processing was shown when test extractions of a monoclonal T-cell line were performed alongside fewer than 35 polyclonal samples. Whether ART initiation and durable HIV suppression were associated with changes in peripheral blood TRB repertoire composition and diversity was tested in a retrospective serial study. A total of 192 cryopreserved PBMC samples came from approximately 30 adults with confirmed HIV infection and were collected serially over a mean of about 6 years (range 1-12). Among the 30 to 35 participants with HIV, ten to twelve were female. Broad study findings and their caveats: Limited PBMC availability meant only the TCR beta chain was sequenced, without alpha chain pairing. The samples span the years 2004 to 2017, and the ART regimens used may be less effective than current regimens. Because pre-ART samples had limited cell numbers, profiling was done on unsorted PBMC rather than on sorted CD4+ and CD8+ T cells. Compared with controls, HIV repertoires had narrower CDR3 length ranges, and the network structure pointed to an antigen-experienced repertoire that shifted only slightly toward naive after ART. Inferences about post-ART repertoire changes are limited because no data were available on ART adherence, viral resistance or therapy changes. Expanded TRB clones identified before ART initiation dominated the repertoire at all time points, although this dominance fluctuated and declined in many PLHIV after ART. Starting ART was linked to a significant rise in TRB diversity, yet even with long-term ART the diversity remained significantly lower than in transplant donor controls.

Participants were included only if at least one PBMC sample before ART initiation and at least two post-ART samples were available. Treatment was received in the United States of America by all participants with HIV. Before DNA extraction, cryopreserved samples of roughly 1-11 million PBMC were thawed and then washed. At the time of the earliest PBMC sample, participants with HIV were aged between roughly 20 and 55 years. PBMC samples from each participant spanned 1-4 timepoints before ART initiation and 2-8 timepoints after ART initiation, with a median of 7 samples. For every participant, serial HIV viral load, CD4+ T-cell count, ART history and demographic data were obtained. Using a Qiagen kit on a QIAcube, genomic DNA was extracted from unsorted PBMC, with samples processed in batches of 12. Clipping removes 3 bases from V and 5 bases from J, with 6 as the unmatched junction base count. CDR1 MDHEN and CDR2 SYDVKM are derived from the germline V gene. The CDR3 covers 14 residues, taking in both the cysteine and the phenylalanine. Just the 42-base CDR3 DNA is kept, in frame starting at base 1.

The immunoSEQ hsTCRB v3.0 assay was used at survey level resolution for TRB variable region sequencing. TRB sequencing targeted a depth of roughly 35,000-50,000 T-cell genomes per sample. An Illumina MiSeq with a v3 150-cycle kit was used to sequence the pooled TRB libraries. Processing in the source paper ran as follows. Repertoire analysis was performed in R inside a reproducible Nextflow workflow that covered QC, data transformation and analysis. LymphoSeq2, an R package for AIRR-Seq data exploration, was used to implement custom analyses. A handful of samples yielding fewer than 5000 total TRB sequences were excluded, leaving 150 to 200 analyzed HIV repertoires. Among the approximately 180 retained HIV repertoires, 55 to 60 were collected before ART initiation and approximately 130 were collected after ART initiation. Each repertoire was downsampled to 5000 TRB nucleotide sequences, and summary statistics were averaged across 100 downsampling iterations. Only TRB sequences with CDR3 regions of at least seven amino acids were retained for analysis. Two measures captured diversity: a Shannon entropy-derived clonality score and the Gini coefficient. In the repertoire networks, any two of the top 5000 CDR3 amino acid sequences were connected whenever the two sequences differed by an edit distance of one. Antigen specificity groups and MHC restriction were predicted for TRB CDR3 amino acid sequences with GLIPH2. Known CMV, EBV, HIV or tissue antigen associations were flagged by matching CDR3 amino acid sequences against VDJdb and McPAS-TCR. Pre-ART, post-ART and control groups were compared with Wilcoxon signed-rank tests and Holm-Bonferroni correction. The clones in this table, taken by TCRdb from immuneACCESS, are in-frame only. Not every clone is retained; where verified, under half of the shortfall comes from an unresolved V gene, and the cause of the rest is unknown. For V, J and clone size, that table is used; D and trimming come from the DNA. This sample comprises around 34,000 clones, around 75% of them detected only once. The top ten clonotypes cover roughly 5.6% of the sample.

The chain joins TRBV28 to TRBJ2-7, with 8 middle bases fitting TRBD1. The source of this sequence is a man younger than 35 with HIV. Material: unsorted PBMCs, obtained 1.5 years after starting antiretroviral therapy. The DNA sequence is TGTGCCAGCAGTTTCGCACAGGGGGATGACGAGCAGTACTTC. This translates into CASSFAQGDDEQYF.